These 23 T cell receptor beta chains share one sample of origin, sequenced in a study of Ad26.COV2.S vaccination and SARS-CoV-2 variants. Sequenced by immunoSEQ multiplex PCR; TCRdb stores in-frame clones only, minus some. The sample shows 410,000 or so clones, about 90% of them seen only once. Treatment here: some 19 received Ad26.COV2.S at low or high dose, single or two shots; a few received placebo; per-sample allocation not given. Collection of the samples took place on day 63 after the first injection of vaccine or placebo. The specimen was peripheral blood, collected in a trial of Ad26.COV2.S vaccine versus placebo. The receptors here all came from a person between 18 and 65 years old who received the Ad26.COV2.S COVID-19 vaccine or a placebo.

The CDR3 region is CSVEPPWGVGYGYTF. CDR3 coding DNA: TGCAGCGTTGAACCCCCTTGGGGGGTAGGCTATGGCTACACCTTC. The chain combines TRBV29-1 with TRBJ1-2; D possibly corresponds to TRBD1 (5 bases). This CDR3 is 15 amino acids long. The V gene lost 2 bases and the J gene lost 4 bases, with 17 bases spanning the gap. Germline-derived CDR1 and CDR2 are SQVTM and ANQGSEA.

This chain uses TRBV6-5 with TRBJ1-2; D is ambiguous. This CDR3 is built from 13 residues. Trimming took 4 bases from V and 7 from J, leaving 13 bases between them. Germline V CDR1 and CDR2: MNHEY, SVGAGI. CDR3 sequence (DNA): TGTGCCAGCAGTTCCCGTTCAGGCGTTGGCTACACCTTC. Protein: CASSSRSGVGYTF.

This clone appeared a few times. J is TRBJ1-6 and V is TRBV12-3 or TRBV12-4; the D is unclear. V was trimmed by 6 bases and J by 7 bases, leaving 10 bases between them. The CDR3 has 13 residues. DNA for the CDR3: TGTGCCAGCAGCCCAAACTACAATTCACCCCTCCACTTT. Amino acid sequence: CASSPNYNSPLHF.

J is TRBJ2-1 and V is TRBV11-2; 7 bases match TRBD1. Germline lookup yields CDR1 SGHAT and CDR2 FQNNGV. Trimming took 5 bases from V and 2 from J; bases not matched to a gene: 6. There are 15 residues in the CDR3. The CDR3, as DNA: TGTGCCAGCAGCCCCCGCCAGGGGGCCTACAATGAGCAGTTCTTC. Its translation is CASSPRQGAYNEQFF.

V usage is TRBV29-1 and J usage is TRBJ2-2; 9 bases match TRBD2. CDR1 is SQVTM and CDR2 is ANQGSEA in the germline V gene. J was trimmed by 2 bases and V by 4 bases; bases with no gene match: 2. The CDR3 runs 14 residues. CDR3 residues: CSVGLAVNTGELFF. In DNA form, the CDR3 reads TGCAGCGTTGGACTAGCGGTAAACACCGGGGAGCTGTTTTTT.

The chain has TRBV7-2 and TRBJ2-7; 12 bases fit TRBD2. The ends lost 3 bases at V and 0 bases at J; junction bases unmatched: 3. There are 16 residues in the CDR3. Germline CDR1 is SGHTA and CDR2 is FQGNSA. CDR3 bases: TGTGCCAGCAGCTTGGTGACTAGCGGGGGCTCCTACGAGCAGTACTTC. Translation: CASSLVTSGGSYEQYF.

This rearrangement joins TRBV2 to TRBJ2-1; 13 bases fit TRBD2. The germline CDR1 and CDR2 sequences are SNHLY and FYNNEI. CDR3 length equals 14 residues. After removal of 7 bases from V and 5 bases from J, the junction contained 2 bases not matched to a gene. CDR3 nucleotide sequence: TGTGCCAGCACGGGACTAGCGGGGAACAATGAGCAGTTCTTC. Residues: CASTGLAGNNEQFF.

The J gene is TRBJ2-3, the V gene TRBV28, with D perhaps assigned TRBD1 or TRBD2 (5 bases each). Trimming stripped 4 bases from V and 0 bases from J, with 8 bases between. Germline V gene sequence: CDR1 MDHEN, CDR2 SYDVKM. This CDR3 spans 14 amino acids. The CDR3 loop reads CASSSRGSTDTQYF. The CDR3 DNA follows: TGTGCCAGCAGTTCGAGGGGCAGCACAGATACGCAGTATTTT.

The chain uses TRBV5-5 and TRBJ1-2; 7 positions agree with TRBD1. The CDR3 spans 14 residues. Per the germline V gene, CDR1 is SGHKS and CDR2 is YYEKEE (reference sequence). The V segment lost 4 bases and the J segment 4 bases; nucleotides outside the gene matches: 7. The CDR3 region is CASSRQGNGYGYTF. CDR3 DNA: TGTGCCAGCAGCAGACAGGGTAACGGCTATGGCTACACCTTC.

The V call is TRBV19, the J call TRBJ1-5; D remains unclear. Trimming removed 5 bases at V and 4 bases at J, with 18 bases between. Looked up from germline, CDR1 is LNHDA and CDR2 is SQIVND (reference sequence). This CDR3 is built from 16 residues. CDR3 sequence reads: CASSPSHRVVNQPQHF. CDR3 sequence (DNA): TGTGCCAGTAGTCCGAGTCACCGGGTGGTTAATCAGCCCCAGCATTTT.

V gene TRBV6-4 combines with J gene TRBJ2-2; 7 bases are shared with TRBD2. V shed 2 bases, J shed 4 bases, and the junction held 4 bases outside the gene matches. CDR1 MRHNA and CDR2 SNTAGT come from the germline V gene. The CDR3 contains 15 residues. DNA of the CDR3: TGTGCCAGCAGTGACGGCGGGGGAGGCACCGGGGAGCTGTTTTTT. It translates to CASSDGGGGTGELFF.

This clone was counted once. This chain joins TRBV19 and TRBJ1-5; D not resolved. Trimming took off 1 base at V and 3 bases at J, with 10 bases between the two ends. The germline V gene encodes CDR1 LNHDA and CDR2 SQIVND (reference sequence). The CDR3 length is 15 residues. Here the CDR3 DNA reads TGTGCCAGTAGTATAGCCCCCTCCCCCAATCAGCCCCAGCATTTT. Protein: CASSIAPSPNQPQHF.

This chain joins TRBV7-9 and TRBJ1-1; D is uncertain. Trimming shortened V by 7 bases and J by 4 bases, and 7 bases separated the two germline ends. This CDR3 is built from 11 residues. Germline values: CDR1 SEHNR, CDR2 FQNEAQ (reference sequence). DNA for the CDR3: TGTGCCAGCACCCGTAGCACTGAAGCTTTCTTT. It codes for CASTRSTEAFF.

In DNA form, the CDR3 reads TGTGCCAGTAGTATGGGGGGGGTTGAGCCCCAGCATTTT. Translated: CASSMGGVEPQHF. The chain has TRBV19 and TRBJ1-5, with D possibly TRBD1 on 5 matching bases. With 3 bases removed from V and 8 bases from J, the gap between germline ends came to 11 bases. This CDR3 has 13 amino acids. Per germline, CDR1 LNHDA and CDR2 SQIVND (reference sequence).

The sample holds one count of this clone. The chain uses TRBV7-2 and TRBJ2-5; D ambiguous. V was shortened by 4 bases and J by 2 bases, with 2 bases between the two germline ends. The CDR3 consists of 11 residues. Looked up from germline, CDR1 is SGHTA and CDR2 is FQGNSA. The CDR3 sequence: CASSWQETQYF. DNA for the CDR3: TGTGCCAGCAGCTGGCAAGAGACCCAGTACTTC.

This chain links TRBV6-5 with TRBJ1-1; D is undetermined. Germline V gene sequence: CDR1 MNHEY, CDR2 SVGAGI. The V gene lost 6 bases and the J gene lost 4 bases, with 9 bases spanning the gap. CDR3 length: 12 residues. Here the CDR3 reads CASSPEITEAFF. The DNA of the CDR3 is TGTGCCAGCAGCCCGGAGATCACTGAAGCTTTCTTT.

This clone was detected a few times. The rearrangement links TRBV5-1 to TRBJ1-1; no clear D gene. The CDR3 is made up of 13 amino acids. The V and J ends lost 0 bases and 6 bases respectively, with 9 bases between them. CDR1 and CDR2 from the germline V gene are SGHRS and YFSETQ. The CDR3 loop is CASSLGEAPEAFF. CDR3 coding DNA: TGCGCCAGCAGCTTGGGGGAGGCCCCTGAAGCTTTCTTT.

This chain uses TRBV9 with TRBJ2-2; 11 bases map to TRBD1. The CDR3 has 16 residues. V was pared by 1 base and J by 4 bases, with 3 bases of the junction left unmatched. CDR1 and CDR2 from the germline V gene are SGDLS and YYNGEE. The CDR3 DNA is TGTGCCAGCAGCGTAATAGGACAGGGGGCCACCGGGGAGCTGTTTTTT. Translating gives CASSVIGQGATGELFF.

V is TRBV4-2 and J is TRBJ2-3; 15 nucleotides align to TRBD2. Germline loops: CDR1 LGHNA, CDR2 YNFKEQ. V shed 3 bases, J shed 1 base, and the junction held 11 bases outside the gene matches. The CDR3 runs to 20 residues. CDR3 coding DNA: TGTGCCAGCAGCCACAGACCGGGACTAGCGGGGGGCCAGGGCACAGATACGCAGTATTTT. Translated: CASSHRPGLAGGQGTDTQYF.

The rearrangement uses TRBV27 and TRBJ1-1; 7 bases fit TRBD1. In germline, CDR1 is MNHEY, CDR2 SMNVEV (reference sequence). The trim removed 0 bases at V and 5 bases at J, leaving 9 bases unmatched. This CDR3 region has 16 residues. The CDR3 nucleotides are TGTGCCAGCAGTTTATCGGCCACAGGGGCGGGGACTGAAGCTTTCTTT. Its protein product is CASSLSATGAGTEAFF.

The chain uses TRBV7-2 and TRBJ1-2; tentatively, D is TRBD1 (5 bases). This CDR3 comprises 15 residues. Germline-derived CDR1 and CDR2 are SGHTA and FQGNSA. V lost 0 bases and J lost 5, with 13 bases in between. The CDR3 DNA sequence: TGTGCCAGCAGCTTAGCGCTAGGGGTCAGGTATGGCTACACCTTC. This sequence encodes CASSLALGVRYGYTF.

In DNA, the CDR3 is TGTGCCAGCAGCGATAGGGGACTCTCTTATCAGCCCCAGCATTTT. Residues: CASSDRGLSYQPQHF. The J gene is TRBJ1-5, the V gene TRBV28; D is perhaps TRBD1 (5 bases). Germline V CDR1 and CDR2: MDHEN, SYDVKM. The V and J ends lost 6 bases and 5 bases respectively, with 17 bases between them. The CDR3 is 15 amino acids.

This rearrangement joins TRBV4-1 to TRBJ1-2, with TRBD1 matching 11 bases. Germline V lookup: CDR1 MGHRA, CDR2 YSYEKL. There are 19 residues in the CDR3. V trimming: 4 bases; J trimming: 2 bases; junction bases outside the gene matches: 15. CDR3 nucleotide sequence: TGCGCCAGCAGCCCCGACCTCCGGACAGGGGGCGCCCACAACTATGGCTACACCTTC. Translating it yields CASSPDLRTGGAHNYGYTF.